The T cell receptor (beta chain) described here comes from a study of T cells after somatic rescue of genetic block. This CDR3 has 16 amino acids. V was clipped by 2 bases and J by 5 bases, with 18 bases between them. Germline values: CDR1 MNHEY, CDR2 SVGAGI. This table comes from immunoSEQ multiplex PCR, and its TCRdb copy is limited to in-frame clones, with some not included. Of roughly 120,000 clones in the sample, about 90% were seen once. This TCR came from a woman aged 18-29 years. Material for sequencing was peripheral blood mononuclear cells (PBMCs). The V call is TRBV6-5, the J call TRBJ2-5; D is possibly TRBD2 (5 bases). The CDR3 region is CASSYGLSGLGETQYF. CDR3 nucleotides: TGTGCCAGCAGTTACGGTCTCAGCGGCCTGGGGGAGACCCAGTACTTC.